The 5 T cell receptor beta chains in this list originate from one sample, sequenced in a study of T cells in Graves' hyperthyroidism and ophthalmopathy. Researchers took RNA transcripts and amplified the TCR beta CDR3 regions from them. RT-PCR in the first round (using the HTBI primer set) targeted the TCR CDR3. TCRdb re-derived calls from the multiplex PCR reads in MiXCR, one entry per CDR3 protein. The repertoire includes around 500,000 distinct CDR3 sequences, about 20% of them detected once, and 49% sits in the top ten. The sequenced sample consisted of blood. The receptors were sampled from a woman aged 70-85 years with Graves' ophthalmopathy.

The table lists this clonotype with many counts. The chain has TRBV19 and TRBJ1-2; tentatively, D is TRBD1 (5 bases). Per germline, CDR1 LNHDA and CDR2 SQIVND (reference sequence). V was clipped by 1 base and J by 8 bases, with 17 bases between them. The CDR3 has 15 amino acids. Here the CDR3 reads CASSIALAQVNGYTF. DNA for the CDR3: TGTGCCAGTAGTATAGCATTGGCACAGGTGAACGGCTACACCTTC.

This clonotype was seen only once. The chain recombines TRBV20-1 with TRBJ1-5; D gene uncertain. With 5 bases removed from V and 4 bases from J, the gap between germline ends came to 12 bases. This CDR3 contains 13 residues. CDR1 DFQATT and CDR2 SNEGSKA come from the germline V gene (reference sequence). The DNA of the CDR3 is TGCAGTGCTCCGGACGTGGATAATCAGCCCCAGCATTTT. This sequence encodes CSAPDVDNQPQHF.

This clonotype turned up a few times. The V gene is TRBV27, the J gene TRBJ1-1; 10 bases line up with TRBD1. The ends lost 4 bases at V and 4 bases at J; junction bases unmatched: 6. The germline CDR1 and CDR2 sequences are MNHEY and SMNVEV (reference sequence). The CDR3 length is 15 residues. In DNA, the CDR3 is TGTGCCAGCAGTTATTATAGGGACAGGGGCACTGAAGCTTTCTTT. Its translation: CASSYYRDRGTEAFF.

CDR3 residues: CASSQVRANTGELFF. The DNA of the CDR3 is TGTGCCAGCAGCCAAGTCAGGGCGAACACCGGGGAGCTGTTTTTT. The rearrangement joins TRBV3-1 to TRBJ2-2; a possible D gene is TRBD1 (5 bases). The germline V gene encodes CDR1 LGHDT and CDR2 YNNKEL (reference sequence). Deletions cut 1 base from V and 0 bases from J, with 6 bases between. There are 15 residues in the CDR3.

At least ten counts were recorded for this clonotype. The chain is built from TRBV6-2 or TRBV6-3 and TRBJ2-1; the D is unclear. Trimming shortened V by 1 base and J by 5 bases, and 9 bases separated the two germline ends. This CDR3 has 14 residues. Germline V gene data show CDR1 as MNHEY and CDR2 as SVGEGT. The CDR3 here is CASSYYTSHNEQFF. The DNA for the CDR3 is TGTGCCAGCAGTTACTACACGTCTCACAATGAGCAGTTCTTC.